Listed here is a single TCR beta chain. There are 14 residues in the CDR3. J lost 8 bases, V lost 6 bases, and 6 bases had no gene match. Amplification yielded TCR beta CDR3 regions, with RNA transcripts as the source. The TCR CDR3 first-round RT-PCR relied on the HTBI primer set. TCRdb called the multiplex PCR reads again in MiXCR, with one record for every CDR3 protein. The data show approximately 300,000 distinct CDR3 sequences, roughly 15% seen once. This sample was taken from a study of T cells in Graves' hyperthyroidism and ophthalmopathy. Sequencing was performed on blood. The V call is TRBV12-3 or TRBV12-4, the J call TRBJ1-4; 10 bases match TRBD1. The receptor was derived from a man aged 25 to 40 with Graves' hyperthyroidism. The CDR3 bases are TGTGCCAGCAGGACCGGGACAGGGGTAGAAAAACTGTTTTTT. Translated: CASRTGTGVEKLFF.